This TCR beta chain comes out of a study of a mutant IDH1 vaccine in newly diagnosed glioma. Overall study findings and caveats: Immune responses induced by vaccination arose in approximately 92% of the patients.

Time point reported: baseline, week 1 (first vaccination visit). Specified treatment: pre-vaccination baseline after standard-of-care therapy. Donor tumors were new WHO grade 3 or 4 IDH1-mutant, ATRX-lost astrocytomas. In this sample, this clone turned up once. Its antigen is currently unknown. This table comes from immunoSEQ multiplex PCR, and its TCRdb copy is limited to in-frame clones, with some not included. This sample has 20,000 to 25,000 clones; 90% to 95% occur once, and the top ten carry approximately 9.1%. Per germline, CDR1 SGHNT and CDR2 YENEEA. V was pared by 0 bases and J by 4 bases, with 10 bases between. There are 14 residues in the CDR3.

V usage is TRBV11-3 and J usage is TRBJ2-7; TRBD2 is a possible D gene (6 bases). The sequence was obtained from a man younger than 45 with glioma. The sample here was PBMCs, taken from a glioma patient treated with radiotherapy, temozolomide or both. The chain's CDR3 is CASSLDGGVYEQYF. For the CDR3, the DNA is TGTGCCAGCAGCTTAGATGGCGGGGTATACGAGCAGTACTTC.